What follows are 32 T cell receptor beta chains derived from one specimen sequenced in a study of T cell responses to AZD1222 COVID-19 vaccine. Method: immunoSEQ multiplex PCR; TCRdb's copy keeps in-frame clones and lacks some. The table records about 200,000 clones, around 88% of them present only once. The material sequenced was peripheral blood, taken on day 0 of AZD1222 vaccination. These receptors came from an adult in good health.

The chain is built from TRBV4-1 and TRBJ1-3; no reliable D call. Per the germline V gene, CDR1 is MGHRA and CDR2 is YSYEKL. V was trimmed by 4 bases and J by 4 bases, leaving 5 bases between them. This CDR3 contains 12 residues. CDR3 in DNA: TGCGCCAGCAGCCCCGGCGGAAACACCATATATTTT. Amino acid sequence: CASSPGGNTIYF.

The CDR3 sequence is CASSSGTFVYEQYF. CDR3 DNA: TGTGCCAGCAGTTCCGGGACCTTCGTCTACGAGCAGTACTTC. This chain connects TRBV28 to TRBJ2-7; D may match TRBD1 or TRBD2 (5 bases each). Trimming took off 4 bases at V and 3 bases at J, with 13 bases between the two ends. This CDR3 contains 14 residues. CDR1 and CDR2 (germline): MDHEN, SYDVKM. The complete variable domain, with remaining parts taken from reference TRBV28 and TRBJ2-7, reads DVKVTQSSRYLVKRTGEKVFLECVQDMDHENMFWYRQDPGLGLRLIYFSYDVKMKEKGDIPEGYSVSREKKERFSLILESASTNQTSMYLCASSSGTFVYEQYFGPGTRLTVT.

This rearrangement joins TRBV5-1 to TRBJ1-2; D gene uncertain. V was cut by 5 bases and J by 3 bases, with 26 bases left in between. This CDR3 is built from 18 residues. Germline V CDR1 and CDR2: SGHRS, YFSETQ. The CDR3 is CASSHRTGAFVEDYGYTF. CDR3 coding DNA: TGCGCCAGCAGTCACCGAACGGGAGCGTTTGTCGAAGACTATGGCTACACCTTC.

The sample holds a few counts of this clone. The genes are TRBV19 and TRBJ2-1; TRBD1 matches at 8 bases. Per germline, CDR1 LNHDA and CDR2 SQIVND (reference sequence). Trimming took 7 bases from V and 7 from J; bases not matched to a gene: 6. This CDR3 is 13 amino acids long. The CDR3 is CASTTQGVNEQFF. The CDR3 DNA reads as TGTGCCAGTACGACACAGGGGGTGAATGAGCAGTTCTTC.

The CDR3 here is CASSYSNSDYGYTF. Written as DNA, the CDR3 is TGTGCCAGCAGTTACTCGAACTCCGACTATGGCTACACCTTC. V and J are TRBV6-5 and TRBJ1-2; D is unclear. Germline CDR1 MNHEY, CDR2 SVGAGI. The CDR3 is 14 residues long. With 0 bases removed from V and 3 bases from J, the gap between germline ends came to 8 bases.

The rearrangement uses TRBV5-4 and TRBJ1-1; no clear D. CDR3 length: 12 amino acids. Trimming left V 2 bases short and J 1 base short, with 3 bases between. The V gene's germline CDR1 is SGHNT and CDR2 YYREEE (reference sequence). The CDR3 coding sequence is TGTGCCAGCAGCTTTGGGAACACTGAAGCTTTCTTT. Translated, it gives CASSFGNTEAFF.

V usage is TRBV7-3 and J usage is TRBJ1-2; the D is unclear. CDR3 size: 13 residues. CDR1 SGHTA and CDR2 FQGTGA come from the germline V gene. Trimming removed 5 bases from V and 0 bases from J, with 7 bases in between. The CDR3 here is CASSSDSNYGYTF. CDR3 bases: TGTGCCAGCAGCAGCGATTCTAACTATGGCTACACCTTC.

The chain is built from TRBV7-2 and TRBJ1-2, with D possibly being TRBD1 (5 bases). Deletions cut 4 bases from V and 1 base from J, with 10 bases between. The length of the CDR3 is 14 residues. The V gene's germline CDR1 is SGHTA and CDR2 FQGNSA. The CDR3 reads CASSSRGLNYGYTF. In DNA form, the CDR3 reads TGTGCCAGCAGCTCCCGGGGCCTTAACTATGGCTACACCTTC.

The V call is TRBV6-5, the J call TRBJ2-1, with TRBD2 matching over 11 bases. CDR3 length: 15 residues. The V segment lost 4 bases and the J segment 8 bases; nucleotides outside the gene matches: 7. The germline CDR1 and CDR2 sequences are MNHEY and SVGAGI. The CDR3 loop reads CASSLAGGFIDEQFF. The DNA of the CDR3 is TGTGCCAGCAGTTTAGCGGGGGGGTTTATCGATGAGCAGTTCTTC.

The V and J genes are TRBV25-1 and TRBJ2-5, with 11 bases fitting TRBD2. Losses at the gene ends were 4 bases for V and 6 bases for J; bases not matched to a gene: 7. CDR3 length: 15 amino acids. Per the germline V gene, CDR1 is MGHDK and CDR2 is SYGVNS. The CDR3 DNA reads TGTGCCAGCAGTGCACCCCTAGCGGGGGGACAGACCCAGTACTTC. Translating it yields CASSAPLAGGQTQYF.

This sequence joins TRBV12-3 or TRBV12-4 and TRBJ1-2; TRBD1 matches 7 bases. This CDR3 spans 13 amino acids. V was clipped by 2 bases and J by 8 bases; unmatched bases: 5. As DNA, the CDR3 is TGTGCCAGCAGTTTAAGGACAGGCCTCGGCTACACCTTC. It is translated as CASSLRTGLGYTF.

The V call is TRBV5-1, the J call TRBJ2-3, with 13 bases fitting TRBD2. Germline-derived CDR1 and CDR2 are SGHRS and YFSETQ. Trimming at V came to 1 base and at J to 4 bases, leaving 3 bases not matched to a gene. The CDR3 extends over 16 amino acids. DNA for the CDR3: TGCGCCAGCAGCTTGCAACTAGCGGGGGGGCCAGATACGCAGTATTTT. Encoded protein: CASSLQLAGGPDTQYF.

This chain connects TRBV7-3 to TRBJ1-6; D call uncertain. The CDR3 runs 19 residues. From germline, CDR1 is SGHTA and CDR2 FQGTGA. Trimming took off 8 bases at V and 0 bases at J, with 23 bases between the two ends. In nucleotides, the CDR3 is TGTGCCAGCGGAAGGACTGCCCGGGTCGCTAGCTCCTATAATTCACCCCTCCACTTT. Encoded protein: CASGRTARVASSYNSPLHF.

V gene TRBV3-1 (or the pseudogene TRBV3-2) combines with J gene TRBJ2-4; no firm D call. The ends were cut back, 4 bases at V and 12 bases at J, with 22 bases in the middle. CDR1 LGHDT and CDR2 YNNKEL come from the germline V gene (reference sequence). There are 15 residues in the CDR3. CDR3 sequence (DNA): TGTGCCAGCAGCCCCGCCCTCGCCCCATCCTCCGATCAGTACTTC. Protein: CASSPALAPSSDQYF.

This chain connects TRBV7-2 to TRBJ1-5; D is unclear. This CDR3 has 18 amino acids. Germline V gene lookup returns CDR1 SGHTA and CDR2 FQGNSA. V dropped 2 bases and J dropped 2 bases, with 19 bases sitting between them. This CDR3 reads CASSLRVPDYGGNQPQHF. In DNA form, the CDR3 reads TGTGCCAGCAGCTTACGGGTCCCAGATTACGGGGGCAATCAGCCCCAGCATTTT.

The chain links TRBV6-1 to TRBJ2-7, with 8 nucleotides matching TRBD1. V shed 2 bases, J shed 0 bases, and the junction held 6 bases outside the gene matches. Germline V gives CDR1 MNHNS, CDR2 SASEGT. This CDR3 region has 16 residues. CDR3 protein: CASSELGQAYSYEQYF. Here the CDR3 DNA reads TGTGCCAGCAGTGAACTGGGACAGGCGTACTCCTACGAGCAGTACTTC.

The chain uses TRBV12-5 and TRBJ1-4; D not resolved. Looked up from germline, CDR1 is LGHNT and CDR2 is FRNRAP. The CDR3 is 15 amino acids. The V end was cut by 1 base, the J end by 7 bases, with 13 bases between. The CDR3: CASGLDMGRAEKLFF. In nucleotides, the CDR3 is TGTGCTAGTGGTTTGGATATGGGTAGGGCTGAAAAACTGTTTTTT.

This chain joins TRBV7-8 and TRBJ1-1, with TRBD1 matching over 10 bases. V lost 4 bases to trimming and J lost 11 bases; unmatched junction nucleotides: 13. The germline V gene has CDR1 SGHVS and CDR2 FQNEAQ. This CDR3 spans 15 amino acids. DNA for the CDR3: TGTGCCAGCAGCTCCCGGGACAGGGGACTAACGGCCGCTTTCTTT. This gives the protein CASSSRDRGLTAAFF.

This chain connects TRBV9 to TRBJ2-3, with D unresolved. Trimming stripped 0 bases from V and 4 bases from J, with 12 bases between. The V gene's germline CDR1 is SGDLS and CDR2 YYNGEE. The CDR3 spans 15 residues. DNA for the CDR3: TGTGCCAGCAGCGTAGAAGGCAATAGGGCAGATACGCAGTATTTT. Encoded protein: CASSVEGNRADTQYF.

The chain couples TRBV10-2 to TRBJ1-6; 10 bases align to TRBD1. Germline V lookup: CDR1 WSHSY, CDR2 SAAADI. The CDR3 consists of 13 residues. V was pared by 6 bases and J by 10 bases, with 3 bases of the junction left unmatched. The CDR3 region has the DNA TGCGCCAGCAGCGGGACAGGGGACTCACCCCTCCACTTT. Protein: CASSGTGDSPLHF.

This chain uses TRBV5-1 with TRBJ2-7; TRBD1 matches at 9 bases. V gave up 2 bases and J gave up 2 bases; unmatched junction bases: 5. Per germline, CDR1 SGHRS and CDR2 YFSETQ. This CDR3 has 15 amino acids. The CDR3 spells CASSFAGTGTYEQYF. In DNA form, the CDR3 reads TGCGCCAGCAGCTTCGCGGGGACAGGGACCTACGAGCAGTACTTC.

The V and J genes are TRBV27 and TRBJ2-7; 9 nucleotides align to TRBD1. The ends lost 5 bases at V and 2 bases at J; junction bases unmatched: 10. The germline gives CDR1 MNHEY, CDR2 SMNVEV (reference sequence). The CDR3 runs to 16 residues. The CDR3 DNA reads TGTGCCAGCAGTCTTGATCCGGGACAGGGTCCCTACGAGCAGTACTTC. Its protein product is CASSLDPGQGPYEQYF.

The rearrangement links TRBV27 to TRBJ2-7; tentatively, D is TRBD1 or TRBD2 (6 bases each). CDR3 length equals 13 residues. Germline V gene lookup returns CDR1 MNHEY and CDR2 SMNVEV (reference sequence). Deletions cut 3 bases from V and 3 bases from J, with 9 bases between. The CDR3 protein is CASSFRGGYEQYF. CDR3 DNA: TGTGCCAGCAGTTTCAGGGGAGGCTACGAGCAGTACTTC.

The rearrangement links TRBV11-1 to TRBJ2-7, with 9 bases matching TRBD1. The germline V gene encodes CDR1 SGHAT and CDR2 FQDESV (reference sequence). The CDR3 totals 14 residues. J lost 6 bases, V lost 0 bases, and 3 bases had no gene match. CDR3 coding DNA: TGTGCCAGCAGCTTAGCGGAGGACAGGGGCGAGCAGTACTTC. It encodes CASSLAEDRGEQYF.

This chain links TRBV5-4 with TRBJ1-1; D may be TRBD1 (5 bases). The V gene lost 1 base and the J gene lost 0 bases, with 10 bases spanning the gap. The CDR3 loop spans 15 amino acids. Germline CDR1 reads SGHNT; CDR2 reads YYREEE (reference sequence). For the CDR3, the DNA is TGTGCCAGCAGCTTGCCGGGACTGATGAACACTGAAGCTTTCTTT. Protein sequence: CASSLPGLMNTEAFF.

The chain is built from TRBV5-6 and TRBJ2-2; TRBD2 aligns across 7 bases. Per germline, CDR1 SGHDT and CDR2 YYEEEE. After removal of 4 bases from V and 6 bases from J, the junction contained 9 bases not matched to a gene. The CDR3 is 15 residues long. CDR3 sequence (DNA): TGTGCCAGCAGCACCCCCGGACTAGAACCCGGGGAGCTGTTTTTT. It codes for CASSTPGLEPGELFF.

The count of this clone is one. The chain couples TRBV9 to TRBJ1-3; perhaps TRBD1 as D (5 bases). The ends were cut back, 3 bases at V and 2 bases at J, with 15 bases in the middle. The CDR3 length is 16 residues. Germline lookup yields CDR1 SGDLS and CDR2 YYNGEE. The CDR3 DNA reads as TGTGCCAGCAGCGCTACTTCAGGGAAAGCTGGAAACACCATATATTTT. It yields the protein CASSATSGKAGNTIYF. The whole variable domain, remainder taken from reference TRBV9 and TRBJ1-3, is DSGVTQTPKHLITATGQRVTLRCSPRSGDLSVYWYQQSLDQGLQFLIQYYNGEERAKGNILERFSAQQFPDLHSELNLSSLELGDSALYFCASSATSGKAGNTIYFGEGSWLTVV.

V gene TRBV28 combines with J gene TRBJ1-4; D not resolved. CDR1 and CDR2 from the germline V gene are MDHEN and SYDVKM. The length of the CDR3 is 14 residues. Trimming removed 3 bases at V and 3 bases at J, with 8 bases between. The CDR3 here is CASSLGGANEKLFF. CDR3 DNA sequence: TGTGCCAGCAGTTTGGGCGGCGCTAATGAAAAACTGTTTTTT.

This clone was detected a few times. Here the CDR3 DNA reads TGTGCCAGCGGCGTCAGGGGGCAGATTGGCTACACCTTC. This translates into CASGVRGQIGYTF. The chain uses TRBV6-6 and TRBJ1-2; 8 nucleotides align to TRBD1. Losses at the gene ends were 8 bases for V and 7 bases for J; bases not matched to a gene: 9. The CDR3 extends over 13 amino acids. Germline CDR1 MNHNY, CDR2 SVGAGI (reference sequence).

The chain is built from TRBV7-2 and TRBJ1-1; D is perhaps TRBD1 (5 bases). Germline CDR1 and CDR2: SGHTA and FQGNSA. The CDR3 contains 17 residues. Trimming took 6 bases from V and 1 from J, leaving 21 bases between them. DNA for the CDR3: TGTGCCAGCAGACCCGAGGCGGGACTTTGGGAGAACACTGAAGCTTTCTTT. It yields the protein CASRPEAGLWENTEAFF.

CDR3: CASSETPGNSPLHF. DNA of the CDR3: TGTGCCAGCAGTGAAACGCCGGGGAATTCACCCCTCCACTTT. V is TRBV2 and J is TRBJ1-6; D gene ambiguous. The CDR3 extends over 14 amino acids. Looked up from germline, CDR1 is SNHLY and CDR2 is FYNNEI. Trimming removed 2 bases from V and 7 bases from J, with 9 bases in between.

CDR3 DNA sequence: TGTGCCAGCTCACCACAGGGTGATACCACTGAAGCTTTCTTT. Protein sequence: CASSPQGDTTEAFF. This chain uses TRBV18 with TRBJ1-1; D is ambiguous. The ends were cut back, 1 base at V and 4 bases at J, with 10 bases in the middle. This CDR3 region has 14 residues. From germline, CDR1 is KGHSH and CDR2 LQKENI.